This T cell receptor beta chain derives from a study of blood T cell repertoires in COVID-19. Whole-study context: From T cells, B-cell-depleted T cells, or PBMCs came the material, which was cDNA or gDNA.

Germline lookup yields CDR1 SGHDN and CDR2 FVKESK. V was pared by 0 bases and J by 8 bases, with 7 bases of the junction left unmatched. This CDR3 comprises 15 residues. Original processing notes: Cell counts per sample came from amplifying reference gene primers. Produced via immunoSEQ multiplex PCR; TCRdb's table is partial and in-frame only. V, J and clone size reflect that table, while D and trimming were determined from the DNA. The table includes tens of thousands of clones, roughly 85% detected once. The J gene is TRBJ1-2, the V gene TRBV14; 9 bases agree with TRBD1. The sequence was collected from a human donor in a cohort sampled during active COVID-19. The source material was peripheral blood. The CDR3 here is CASSQEGDRVRGYTF. CDR3 sequence (DNA): TGTGCCAGCAGCCAAGAGGGGGACAGGGTGCGCGGCTACACCTTC.